These 12 T cell receptor beta chains originate from one sample sequenced in a study of response to subunit inactivated influenza vaccine. TCRdb called the RT-PCR reads again in MiXCR, with one record for every CDR3 protein. Here the sample spans over 750,000 distinct CDR3 sequences, around 20% being singletons. The starting material was PBMCs from blood, obtained about 5 days after vaccination. The source is a man aged 50 to 59 who received an inactivated influenza vaccine.

The chain couples TRBV29-1 to TRBJ2-1; 8 bases map to TRBD2. This CDR3 region has 15 residues. Germline V gene sequence: CDR1 SQVTM, CDR2 ANQGSEA. V trimming: 6 bases; J trimming: 6 bases; junction bases outside the gene matches: 13. The CDR3 is CSVAAGPGTSNEQFF. CDR3 in DNA: TGCAGCGTGGCGGCCGGTCCCGGGACTAGCAATGAGCAGTTCTTC.

The chain is built from TRBV12-3 or TRBV12-4 and TRBJ2-1, with TRBD2 identical over 8 bases. The CDR3 consists of 20 residues. After removal of 0 bases from V and 0 bases from J, the junction contained 13 bases not matched to a gene. CDR3 region: CASSLAPSGSELSSYNEQFF. The DNA for the CDR3 is TGTGCCAGCAGTTTAGCCCCCAGCGGGAGTGAACTAAGCTCCTACAATGAGCAGTTCTTC.

This clonotype was seen many times. This sequence joins TRBV12-3 or TRBV12-4 and TRBJ2-7; D is uncertain. The CDR3 contains 14 residues. With 3 bases removed from V and 5 bases from J, the gap between germline ends came to 14 bases. The CDR3 loop reads CASSFMFGFHEQYF. The CDR3 DNA reads TGTGCCAGCAGTTTTATGTTCGGTTTCCACGAGCAGTACTTC.

In its sample, this clonotype was seen a few times. The genes are TRBV20-1 and TRBJ2-2; TRBD1 matches at 8 bases. Per the germline V gene, CDR1 is DFQATT and CDR2 is SNEGSKA (reference sequence). CDR3 length: 15 amino acids. V gave up 5 bases and J gave up 0 bases; unmatched junction bases: 5. DNA of the CDR3: TGCAGTGCTTCTCGACAGGGGACGAACACCGGGGAGCTGTTTTTT. Translated: CSASRQGTNTGELFF.

The chain has TRBV28 and TRBJ2-4, with D perhaps matching TRBD1 (6 bases). V was clipped by 6 bases and J by 0 bases, with 15 bases between them. Germline CDR1 and CDR2: MDHEN and SYDVKM. This CDR3 has 16 amino acids. DNA for the CDR3: TGTGCCAGCAGGAGAACAGGGATCCTAGCCAAAAACATTCAGTACTTC. It translates to CASRRTGILAKNIQYF.

The chain recombines TRBV29-1 with TRBJ2-1; 10 bases map to TRBD1. The length of the CDR3 is 13 residues. Trimming cost V 7 bases and J 3 bases; bases outside gene matches: 3. The V gene's germline CDR1 is SQVTM and CDR2 ANQGSEA. The CDR3 loop is CSGQGAGYNEQFF. Here the CDR3 DNA reads TGCAGCGGACAGGGGGCCGGCTACAATGAGCAGTTCTTC.

This rearrangement joins TRBV3-1 to TRBJ2-3; D uncertain. The CDR3 extends over 13 amino acids. Trimming took 2 bases from V and 6 from J, leaving 9 bases between them. Germline V gene lookup returns CDR1 LGHDT and CDR2 YNNKEL (reference sequence). Here the CDR3 reads CASSQPLSDTQYF. The CDR3 nucleotides are TGTGCCAGCAGCCAACCTCTTTCGGATACGCAGTATTTT.

This clonotype was counted between two and nine times. The chain links TRBV6-1 to TRBJ2-3; D gene ambiguous. Germline V gene data show CDR1 as MNHNS and CDR2 as SASEGT. CDR3 length equals 13 residues. V lost 8 bases, J lost 2 bases, and 11 bases lay in between. DNA of the CDR3: TGTGCCAGCGGGGTTCCCTCCACAGATACGCAGTATTTT. This sequence encodes CASGVPSTDTQYF.

J is TRBJ2-5 and V is TRBV10-3; D tentatively reads TRBD1 or TRBD2 (6 bases each). CDR1 is ENHRY, CDR2 SYGVKD, per germline. The CDR3 spans 15 residues. Trimming pared 3 bases from V and 1 base from J, leaving 12 bases between. DNA of the CDR3: TGTGCCATCAGTGATAAGGGGGGCGGCCAAGAGACCCAGTACTTC. This sequence encodes CAISDKGGGQETQYF.

The chain is built from TRBV20-1 and TRBJ2-3; TRBD2 aligns across 11 bases. The V and J ends lost 2 bases and 6 bases, in that order; junction bases with no gene match: 10. Germline CDR1 is DFQATT and CDR2 is SNEGSKA (reference sequence). This CDR3 region has 16 residues. CDR3 region: CSARLLAGGQPDTQYF. CDR3 in DNA: TGCAGTGCTAGACTCCTAGCGGGGGGCCAGCCCGATACGCAGTATTTT.

The J gene is TRBJ2-3, the V gene TRBV24-1; 7 bases fit TRBD2. Trimming removed 9 bases from V and 2 bases from J; junction bases left unmatched: 1. CDR1 is KGHDR and CDR2 is SFDVKD in the germline V gene. The CDR3 has 12 amino acids. CDR3 nucleotides: TGTGCCACCGGGGGGGACACAGATACGCAGTATTTT. It codes for CATGGDTDTQYF.

The table lists this clonotype with a few counts. The V and J genes are TRBV12-3 or TRBV12-4 and TRBJ2-2; 7 bases agree with TRBD1. Trimming removed 4 bases from V and 6 bases from J; junction bases left unmatched: 8. CDR3 length equals 15 residues. CDR3 nucleotides: TGTGCCAGCAGTTCCGCAACAGGGGTCCCCGGGGAGCTGTTTTTT. Its protein product is CASSSATGVPGELFF.